These T cell receptor beta chains were read from a single sample in a study of vaccination effects on CD4 cells after COVID-19. Their antigens are not known. TCRdb keeps only in-frame clones here, not all; method: immunoSEQ multiplex PCR. The table shows 75,000 or so clones, with roughly 80% occurring only once. The sequences come from CD4+ T cells from PBMCs cultured with HCoV-OC43 spike peptides, collected after COVID-19 vaccination. These receptors were obtained from a human donor who received a COVID-19 vaccine. Each CDR3 is given with its conserved first and last residue. The D gene is left open where the match is weak. Rows may omit the clone size; those that give it use once, few, many or a size class.

clone size	V gene	CDR3 length	J gene	D gene	CDR3 protein	CDR3 DNA
-	TRBV3-1/TRBV3-2	16	TRBJ1-2	-	CASSQVARTGGYGYTF	TGTGCCAGCAGCCAAGTCGCTAGGACGGGAGGCTATGGCTACACCTTC
-	TRBV10-3	14	TRBJ2-1	TRBD1	CAISGGQGYNEQFF	TGTGCCATCAGTGGGGGACAGGGGTACAATGAGCAGTTCTTC
few	TRBV7-2	11	TRBJ2-5	-	CASSYAETQYF	TGTGCCAGCAGCTACGCCGAGACCCAGTACTTC
-	TRBV10-3	15	TRBJ1-5	-	CAISESQGTDQPQHF	TGTGCCATCAGTGAGTCGCAGGGGACCGATCAGCCCCAGCATTTT
-	TRBV5-5	14	TRBJ1-2	-	CASSLVVTGYGYTF	TGTGCCAGCAGCTTGGTGGTCACAGGTTATGGCTACACCTTC
few	TRBV6-5	11	TRBJ1-2	-	CASNTNYGYTF	TGTGCCAGCAACACCAACTATGGCTACACCTTC
-	TRBV7-3	14	TRBJ2-3	-	CASSKTGPTDTQYF	TGTGCCAGCAGCAAAACAGGGCCCACAGATACGCAGTATTTT
once	TRBV5-1	16	TRBJ2-3	TRBD2	CASSPHTSGSTDTQYF	TGCGCCAGCAGCCCACATACTAGCGGTAGCACAGATACGCAGTATTTT
-	TRBV6-5	15	TRBJ2-3	TRBD1	CASSYSTGLADTQYF	TGTGCCAGCAGTTACTCGACAGGGTTAGCAGATACGCAGTATTTT
once	TRBV5-1	16	TRBJ2-4	-	CASSSTAGSGKNIQYF	TGCGCCAGCAGCTCGACCGCTGGGAGTGGCAAAAACATTCAGTACTTC
-	TRBV28	15	TRBJ2-3	TRBD1	CASSRQGFITDTQYF	TGTGCCAGCAGTCGACAGGGTTTCATCACAGATACGCAGTATTTT
-	TRBV3-1/TRBV3-2	12	TRBJ2-1	-	CASSQVGERQFF	TGTGCCAGCAGCCAAGTTGGGGAGAGGCAGTTCTTC
-	TRBV5-6	19	TRBJ2-6	TRBD1	CASSRAYRGTGSGANVLTF	TGTGCCAGCAGCAGAGCCTACAGGGGAACAGGCTCGGGGGCCAACGTCCTGACTTTC
-	TRBV3-1/TRBV3-2	13	TRBJ1-2	-	CASSRITNYGYTF	TGTGCCAGCAGTAGGATTACTAACTATGGCTACACCTTC
few	TRBV29-1	12	TRBJ1-1	-	CSVDPGATEAFF	TGCAGCGTTGACCCGGGGGCTACTGAAGCTTTCTTT
-	TRBV19	16	TRBJ1-5	-	CASSIPPSRGNQPQHF	TGTGCCAGTAGTATTCCGCCGAGCAGGGGCAATCAGCCCCAGCATTTT
-	TRBV19	14	TRBJ1-2	TRBD1	CASSIQGQLYGYTF	TGTGCCAGTAGTATCCAGGGACAGCTCTATGGCTACACCTTC
-	TRBV7-8	14	TRBJ1-2	-	CASSLIAGNYGYTF	TGTGCCAGCAGCTTGATTGCCGGTAACTATGGCTACACCTTC
-	TRBV5-1	14	TRBJ1-2	TRBD1	CASSPTGVLYGYTF	TGCGCCAGCAGTCCGACAGGGGTTCTCTATGGCTACACCTTC
-	TRBV29-1	14	TRBJ1-1	-	CSVTSFGGATEAFF	TGCAGCGTTACGAGTTTTGGGGGAGCGACTGAAGCTTTCTTT
few	TRBV5-1	16	TRBJ1-2	TRBD1	CASSYGGTGALRDYTF	TGCGCCAGCAGCTATGGGGGAACAGGGGCCCTTCGAGACTACACCTTC
-	TRBV7-8	14	TRBJ1-2	TRBD1	CASSRRDRTYGYTF	TGTGCCAGCAGCCGCCGGGACAGGACGTATGGCTACACCTTC
-	TRBV29-1	13	TRBJ2-5	-	CSGGDRTRETQYF	TGCAGCGGGGGGGACAGGACTAGGGAGACCCAGTACTTC
-	TRBV5-1	15	TRBJ2-3	TRBD2	CASTQTSGGANTQYF	TGCGCCAGCACTCAAACTAGCGGGGGGGCAAATACGCAGTATTTT
-	TRBV6-9	21	TRBJ1-5	-	CASTCSPPRPRGSRRNQPQHF	TGTGCCAGCACCTGCAGCCCGCCCCGACCGCGAGGGAGTAGGAGAAATCAGCCCCAGCATTTT
once	TRBV5-1	14	TRBJ2-5	-	CASSSPGLEETQYF	TGCGCCAGCAGCTCGCCGGGCCTGGAGGAGACCCAGTACTTC
-	TRBV6-5	13	TRBJ1-1	-	CASSSSSDTEAFF	TGTGCCAGCAGCTCCAGTTCGGACACTGAAGCTTTCTTT
once	TRBV15	16	TRBJ1-3	-	CATSREFSGIGNTIYF	TGTGCCACCAGCAGAGAATTCTCAGGGATTGGAAACACCATATATTTT
-	TRBV12-3/TRBV12-4	13	TRBJ1-2	-	CASSHRRNYGYTF	TGTGCCAGCAGCCATCGACGGAACTATGGCTACACCTTC
-	TRBV27	14	TRBJ1-1	-	CASGTFRSGTEAFF	TGTGCCAGCGGTACTTTCAGGTCCGGCACTGAAGCTTTCTTT
-	TRBV27	14	TRBJ2-1	-	CASSSVAAINEQFF	TGTGCCAGCAGTTCGGTGGCAGCAATCAATGAGCAGTTCTTC
few	TRBV18	13	TRBJ1-2	-	CASSPEGNYGYTF	TGTGCCAGCTCACCGGAGGGAAACTATGGCTACACCTTC
-	TRBV28	15	TRBJ1-4	TRBD1	CASSVIGTGDEKLFF	TGTGCCAGCAGTGTAATCGGGACAGGGGACGAAAAACTGTTTTTT
-	TRBV25-1	15	TRBJ1-4	-	CASSDPTVGGEKLFF	TGTGCCAGCAGTGATCCGACGGTGGGAGGTGAAAAACTGTTTTTT
-	TRBV30	12	TRBJ1-1	TRBD1	CAFKDRGFEAFF	TGTGCCTTCAAGGACAGGGGGTTTGAAGCTTTCTTT
-	TRBV19	13	TRBJ1-5	-	CASSQGGNQPQHF	TGTGCCAGTAGTCAGGGAGGCAATCAGCCCCAGCATTTT
-	TRBV29-1	14	TRBJ2-3	TRBD2	CSVRDASGGDTQYF	TGCAGCGTGAGGGACGCTAGCGGGGGGGATACGCAGTATTTT
-	TRBV5-1	14	TRBJ2-1	-	CASSWGTLYNEQFF	TGCGCCAGCAGCTGGGGGACCCTTTACAATGAGCAGTTCTTC
few	TRBV2	15	TRBJ2-2	-	CASSEFGASTGELFF	TGTGCCAGCAGTGAATTTGGGGCGAGCACCGGGGAGCTGTTTTTT
-	TRBV15	16	TRBJ1-2	-	CATSSGRKLGDNGYTF	TGTGCCACCAGCAGCGGGAGGAAGTTGGGGGATAACGGCTACACCTTC
-	TRBV11-2	16	TRBJ2-6	-	CASRIRGSSGANVLTF	TGTGCCAGCAGAATACGAGGGAGCTCTGGGGCCAACGTCCTGACTTTC
-	TRBV30	13	TRBJ1-6	-	CAWSTGNNSPLHF	TGTGCCTGGAGTACAGGGAATAATTCACCCCTCCACTTT
-	TRBV28	15	TRBJ1-4	-	CASSSRTATNEKLFF	TGTGCCAGCAGTTCCCGGACGGCAACTAATGAAAAACTGTTTTTT
-	TRBV14	19	TRBJ2-3	TRBD2	CASSSRTSGGAGVRDTQYF	TGTGCCAGCAGCTCCCGGACTAGCGGGGGGGCAGGGGTTCGAGATACGCAGTATTTT
-	TRBV7-9	14	TRBJ1-1	-	CASSLLLSDTEAFF	TGTGCCAGCAGCTTACTTTTATCAGACACTGAAGCTTTCTTT
-	TRBV4-2	16	TRBJ1-2	TRBD1	CASSPQTGTLNYGYTF	TGTGCCAGCAGCCCCCAGACAGGGACCCTTAACTATGGCTACACCTTC
few	TRBV5-1	15	TRBJ2-1	TRBD2	CASSLEGSGGFKQFF	TGCGCCAGCAGCTTGGAAGGTAGCGGGGGGTTCAAGCAGTTCTTC
-	TRBV5-1	16	TRBJ2-2	TRBD1	CASSLSTGGTTGELFF	TGCGCCAGCAGCTTATCGACAGGGGGCACGACCGGGGAGCTGTTTTTT
-	TRBV5-1	16	TRBJ1-1	TRBD1	CASSPGTGAPNTEAFF	TGCGCCAGCAGCCCGGGGACAGGGGCTCCTAACACTGAAGCTTTCTTT